This T cell receptor (beta chain) was sequenced in a study of blood T cell repertoires in COVID-19. Study at large: T cells, B-cell-depleted T cells, or PBMCs supplied cDNA or gDNA.

The V gene lost 2 bases and the J gene lost 3 bases, with 11 bases spanning the gap. Germline CDR1 MNHEY, CDR2 SMNVEV (reference sequence). CDR3 length: 16 amino acids. Profiling relied on immunoSEQ multiplex PCR, and the TCRdb table lists in-frame clones only, not all of them. The data show roughly 97,000 clones, with 85% to 90% seen just once and roughly 15% held by the top ten. The V gene is TRBV27, the J gene TRBJ1-6, with D possibly matching TRBD1 (5 bases). This TCR derives from a man aged 45-65 years with acute or convalescent COVID-19. The sequenced sample was peripheral blood. The CDR3 sequence is CASSLGGGFYNSPLHF. The CDR3, as DNA: TGTGCCAGCAGTTTAGGTGGGGGGTTCTATAATTCACCCCTCCACTTT.